Below, one T cell receptor beta chain is given with its context. The antigen is not known. The sample holds other DNA sequences that translate to the same CDR3. The protocol was immunoSEQ multiplex PCR, while the TCRdb copy is restricted to in-frame clones and leaves out a portion. Here the sample spans 120,000 or so clones, 85% to 90% being singletons. The data belong to a study of T cell responses to AZD1222 COVID-19 vaccine. Overall study findings and caveats: White British ancestry dominated among donors, who included more females, and clonal diversity was possibly underestimated. Recipients of AZD1222 seropositive at baseline numbered only five or six.

The CDR3 has 12 amino acids. CDR1 is SEHNR, CDR2 FQNEAQ, per germline (reference sequence). The V and J ends lost 1 base and 2 bases respectively, with 0 bases between them. The material sequenced was peripheral blood, taken on day 0 of AZD1222 vaccination. This clonotype was sampled from an adult in good health. V and J are TRBV7-9 and TRBJ1-5; D is ambiguous. The CDR3 DNA sequence: TGTGCCAGCAGCTTAGGCAATCAGCCCCAGCATTTT. It codes for CASSLGNQPQHF.